A selection of T cell receptor beta chains follows, all from one sample in a study of memory CD4+ T cells and cytomegalovirus serostatus. The assay was immunoSEQ multiplex PCR, and TCRdb's table has in-frame clones only and misses some. The table records tens of thousands of clones, approximately 74% of them present only once. Sequenced: memory CD4+ T cells from blood. The receptors stem from an adult in good health and CMV-seropositive. CDR3s include the opening cysteine and the closing phenylalanine or tryptophan. D genes are given only for firm matches. The listing skips clone size in some rows; elsewhere it reads once, few, many or a size class.

TRBV10-3	TRBJ1-1	.	TRBD1	CAIAKGANTEAFF	TGTGCCATTGCCAAGGGGGCGAACACTGAAGCTTTCTTT
TRBV7-2	TRBJ2-1	few	.	CASSLAGRHNEQFF	TGTGCCAGCAGCTTAGCTGGGCGGCACAATGAGCAGTTCTTC
TRBV7-9	TRBJ1-2	.	.	CASSLELGSLTF	TGTGCCAGCAGCTTAGAACTGGGTTCGCTCACCTTC
TRBV10-3	TRBJ1-6	.	TRBD1	CAISGTGVSPLHF	TGTGCCATCAGTGGGACAGGGGTTTCACCCCTCCACTTT
TRBV29-1	TRBJ1-2	.	.	CSAHGYTF	TGCAGCGCGCATGGCTACACCTTC
TRBV10-3	TRBJ2-3	.	.	CAISDGADQDTQYF	TGTGCCATCAGTGATGGGGCTGATCAAGATACGCAGTATTTT
TRBV7-2	TRBJ1-4	.	.	CASSFPGDGEKLFF	TGTGCCAGCAGCTTTCCAGGGGATGGTGAAAAACTGTTTTTT
TRBV7-9	TRBJ1-2	.	.	CASSYPESGGSYGYTF	TGTGCCAGCAGCTACCCGGAGTCCGGGGGTTCCTATGGCTACACCTTC
TRBV11-3	TRBJ2-7	.	TRBD1	CASSLGQGSEQYF	TGTGCCAGCAGCTTGGGACAGGGCAGCGAGCAGTACTTC
TRBV19	TRBJ2-3	few	TRBD2	CASSSPRWSGGLTDTQYF	TGTGCCAGTAGTTCCCCTCGATGGAGCGGGGGCCTCACAGATACGCAGTATTTT
TRBV9	TRBJ1-2	few	.	CASSPDSAHQGYTF	TGTGCCAGCAGCCCCGACAGCGCCCATCAAGGCTACACCTTC
TRBV15	TRBJ2-7	.	TRBD1	CATSRDQTGGREQYF	TGTGCCACCAGCAGAGATCAAACAGGGGGCCGCGAGCAGTACTTC
TRBV7-9	TRBJ2-5	.	.	CASSGRGWTQYF	TGTGCCAGCAGCGGACGGGGTTGGACCCAGTACTTC
TRBV19	TRBJ2-3	.	.	CASTIASSTDTQYF	TGTGCCAGTACTATAGCATCTAGCACAGATACGCAGTATTTT
TRBV7-7	TRBJ2-5	.	TRBD2	CASSPGLEQTQYF	TGTGCTAGCAGCCCGGGACTAGAGCAGACCCAGTACTTC
TRBV2	TRBJ2-3	.	TRBD2	CASTASGNTDTQYF	TGTGCCAGCACCGCTAGCGGAAACACAGATACGCAGTATTTT
TRBV7-2	TRBJ2-7	.	TRBD2	CASSLASGGYEQYF	TGTGCCAGCAGCTTGGCTAGCGGGGGCTACGAGCAGTACTTC
TRBV13	TRBJ2-7	.	.	CASSRRGAGQYEQYF	TGTGCCAGCAGTCGACGCGGGGCAGGGCAATACGAGCAGTACTTC
TRBV7-3	TRBJ1-1	.	.	CASSLTRASTEAFF	TGTGCCAGCAGCTTAACGAGAGCGTCGACTGAAGCTTTCTTT
TRBV7-2	TRBJ1-6	.	TRBD1	CASSSRTGGESPLRAPLHF	TGTGCCAGCAGCTCGAGGACAGGTGGAGAGAGTCCCCTCAGGGCACCCCTCCACTTT
TRBV4-1	TRBJ1-2	few	.	CASSQVLGRRGYGYTF	TGCGCCAGCAGCCAAGTCCTGGGACGGCGGGGCTATGGCTACACCTTC
TRBV4-3	TRBJ1-1	.	.	CASAYGTENTEAFF	TGCGCCAGCGCTTATGGGACGGAGAACACTGAAGCTTTCTTT
TRBV18	TRBJ1-2	.	.	CASSPDVDGYTF	TGTGCCAGCTCACCTGACGTGGATGGCTACACCTTC
TRBV27	TRBJ1-4	.	TRBD1	CASRQGGETNEKLFF	TGTGCCAGCCGACAGGGAGGGGAGACTAATGAAAAACTGTTTTTT
TRBV19	TRBJ1-1	.	.	CASSPEVRDTEAFF	TGTGCCAGTAGTCCCGAGGTTCGGGACACTGAAGCTTTCTTT
TRBV6-5	TRBJ1-1	few	.	CASRQTFETEAFF	TGTGCCAGCAGGCAGACCTTTGAGACTGAAGCTTTCTTT
TRBV19	TRBJ1-3	once	.	CASSRDRASGNTIYF	TGTGCCAGTAGCCGGGACCGAGCGTCCGGAAACACCATATATTTT
TRBV18	TRBJ1-1	.	TRBD1	CASSPGTDNTEAFF	TGTGCCAGCTCACCAGGGACAGATAACACTGAAGCTTTCTTT
TRBV30	TRBJ1-2	.	.	CAWKWAGHPF	TGTGCCTGGAAGTGGGCGGGACATCCCTTC
TRBV7-8	TRBJ1-1	.	.	CASSPGLNTEAFF	TGTGCCAGCAGCCCCGGGCTGAACACTGAAGCTTTCTTT
TRBV6-4	TRBJ1-1	few	.	CASSRKPDTEAFF	TGTGCCAGCAGTCGGAAACCCGACACTGAAGCTTTCTTT
TRBV20-1	TRBJ1-1	.	.	CSVTPYTEAFF	TGCAGTGTAACACCGTACACTGAAGCTTTCTTT
TRBV5-4	TRBJ1-2	.	.	CASSFGAGAQGTYGYTF	TGTGCCAGCAGCTTCGGCGCAGGGGCGCAAGGAACGTATGGCTACACCTTC
TRBV5-1	TRBJ2-7	.	.	CASSLVEVTTYEQYF	TGCGCCAGCAGCTTGGTGGAGGTAACTACCTACGAGCAGTACTTC
TRBV18	TRBJ2-3	.	TRBD2	CASSPLGGGRGRTDTQYF	TGTGCCAGCTCCCCGTTGGGCGGGGGTCGAGGTAGGACAGATACGCAGTATTTT
TRBV15	TRBJ1-1	.	TRBD1	CATARMATGVEAFF	TGTGCCACCGCCAGGATGGCTACAGGGGTTGAAGCTTTCTTT
TRBV4-1	TRBJ2-3	.	TRBD1	CASSQGGGQGEDTQYF	TGCGCCAGCAGCCAAGGGGGCGGACAGGGAGAAGATACGCAGTATTTT
TRBV5-3	TRBJ1-5	.	.	CARSWPQRGAQHF	TGTGCCAGAAGCTGGCCTCAAAGAGGGGCCCAGCATTTT
TRBV25-1	TRBJ2-7	.	TRBD1	CASSAYRGSDEQYF	TGTGCCAGCAGTGCGTACAGGGGCTCCGACGAGCAGTACTTC
TRBV6-1	TRBJ1-4	.	.	CASRGRESTNEKLFF	TGTGCCAGCAGAGGGAGAGAGTCAACTAATGAAAAACTGTTTTTT
TRBV28	TRBJ2-3	.	TRBD1	CASSPPDRRTDTQYF	TGTGCCAGCAGTCCCCCGGACAGGCGCACAGATACGCAGTATTTT
TRBV6-5	TRBJ2-7	.	.	CASSTTYEQYF	TGTGCCAGCAGTACCACCTACGAGCAGTACTTC
TRBV6-4	TRBJ2-1	.	.	CASSTTRLAGEQFF	TGTGCCAGCAGTACGACTCGCCTCGCTGGTGAGCAGTTCTTC
TRBV15	TRBJ1-1	.	.	CATSRDRAGNPEAFF	TGTGCCACCAGCAGAGATCGGGCAGGGAACCCTGAAGCTTTCTTT
TRBV25-1	TRBJ1-2	.	.	CASSESPAAYGYTF	TGTGCCAGCAGTGAGTCGCCAGCTGCCTATGGCTACACCTTC
TRBV7-9	TRBJ2-2	.	.	CASSPPIHTGELFF	TGTGCCAGCAGCCCCCCGATCCACACCGGGGAGCTGTTTTTT
TRBV2	TRBJ1-2	.	.	CASITSIGSRGYTF	TGTGCCAGCATCACGTCGATAGGTAGTAGAGGCTACACCTTC
TRBV14	TRBJ1-6	.	.	CASSQDNGGSALHF	TGTGCCAGCAGCCAAGACAACGGGGGTTCGGCCCTCCACTTT
TRBV7-6	TRBJ2-5	.	.	CASSLVRVGETQYF	TGTGCCAGCAGCTTAGTTAGGGTAGGAGAGACCCAGTACTTC